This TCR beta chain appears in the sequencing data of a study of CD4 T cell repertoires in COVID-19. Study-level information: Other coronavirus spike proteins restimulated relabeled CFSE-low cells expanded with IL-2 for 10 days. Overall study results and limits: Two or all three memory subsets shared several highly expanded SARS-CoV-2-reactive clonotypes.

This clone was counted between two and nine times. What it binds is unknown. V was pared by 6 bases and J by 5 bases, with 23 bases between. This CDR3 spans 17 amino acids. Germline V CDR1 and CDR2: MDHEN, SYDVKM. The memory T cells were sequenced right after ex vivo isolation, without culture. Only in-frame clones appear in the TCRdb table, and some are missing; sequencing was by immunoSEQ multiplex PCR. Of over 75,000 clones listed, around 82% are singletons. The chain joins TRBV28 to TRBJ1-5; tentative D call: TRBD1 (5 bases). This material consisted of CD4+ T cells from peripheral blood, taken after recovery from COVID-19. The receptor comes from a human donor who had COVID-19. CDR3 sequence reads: CASRGLFGRGGDQPQHF. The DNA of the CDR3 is TGTGCCAGCAGGGGTTTATTCGGACGAGGAGGGGATCAGCCCCAGCATTTT.